This record looks at one T cell receptor (beta chain) sequence and its context. Its antigen is unknown. Time point in this sample: week 47, end of study. Doses consisted of 300 ug of mutant IDH1 20-mer peptide each, paired with topical imiquimod. These data belong to a study of a mutant IDH1 vaccine in newly diagnosed glioma. About the research overall: Patients had received radiotherapy, temozolomide, or both previously, most receiving both. At week 35 came visit V12, and visit V13 followed at week 47.

Clones were sequenced by immunoSEQ multiplex PCR, and TCRdb holds only the in-frame ones, with some missing. The table records roughly 56,000 clones, over 70% of them present only once. Trimming took 7 bases from V and 3 from J; bases not matched to a gene: 3. Looked up from germline, CDR1 is ENHRY and CDR2 is SYGVKD. The CDR3 spans 13 residues. This sequence joins TRBV10-3 and TRBJ2-5; 9 bases are shared with TRBD1. The clonotype originates from a man aged 50 or older with glioma. The sequences come from PBMCs, collected from a glioma patient whose treatment included an IDH1 peptide vaccine. CDR3 region: CAINRDREETQYF. The CDR3 DNA reads TGTGCCATCAATCGGGACAGGGAAGAGACCCAGTACTTC.